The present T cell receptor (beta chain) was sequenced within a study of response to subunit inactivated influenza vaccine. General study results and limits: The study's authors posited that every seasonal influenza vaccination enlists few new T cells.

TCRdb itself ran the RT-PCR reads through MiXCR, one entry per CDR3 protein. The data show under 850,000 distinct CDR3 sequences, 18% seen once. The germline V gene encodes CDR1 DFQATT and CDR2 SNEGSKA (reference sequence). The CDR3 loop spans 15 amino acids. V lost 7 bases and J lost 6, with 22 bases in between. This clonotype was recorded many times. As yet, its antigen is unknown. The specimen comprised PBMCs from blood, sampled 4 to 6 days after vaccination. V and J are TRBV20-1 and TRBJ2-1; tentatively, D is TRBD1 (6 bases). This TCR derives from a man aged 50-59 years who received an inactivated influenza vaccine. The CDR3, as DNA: TGCAGTGGAGAGTTTGGGGGACAAGGAGTCAATGAGCAGTTCTTC. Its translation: CSGEFGGQGVNEQFF.